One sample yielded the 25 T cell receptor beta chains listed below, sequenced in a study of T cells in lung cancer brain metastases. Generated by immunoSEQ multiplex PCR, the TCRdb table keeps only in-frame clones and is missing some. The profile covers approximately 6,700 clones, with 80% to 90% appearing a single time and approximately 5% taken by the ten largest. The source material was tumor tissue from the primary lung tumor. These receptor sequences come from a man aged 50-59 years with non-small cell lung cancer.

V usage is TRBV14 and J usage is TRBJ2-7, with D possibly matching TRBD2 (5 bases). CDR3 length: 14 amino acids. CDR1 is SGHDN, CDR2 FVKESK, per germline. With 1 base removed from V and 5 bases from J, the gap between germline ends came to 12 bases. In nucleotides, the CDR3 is TGTGCCAGCAGCCAAGCACTCGGAGGCCACGAGCAGTACTTC. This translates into CASSQALGGHEQYF.

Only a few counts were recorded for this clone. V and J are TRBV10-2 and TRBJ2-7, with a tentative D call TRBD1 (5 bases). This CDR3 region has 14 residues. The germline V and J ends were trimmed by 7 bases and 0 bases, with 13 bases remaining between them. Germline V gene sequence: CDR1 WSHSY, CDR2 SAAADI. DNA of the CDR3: TGCGCCAGCACGGCCGACAGAACCTCCTACGAGCAGTACTTC. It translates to CASTADRTSYEQYF.

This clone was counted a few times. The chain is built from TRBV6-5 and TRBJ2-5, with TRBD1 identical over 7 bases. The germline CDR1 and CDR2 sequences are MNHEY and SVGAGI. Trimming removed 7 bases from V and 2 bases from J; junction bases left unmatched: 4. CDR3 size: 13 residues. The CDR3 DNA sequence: TGTGCCAGCAATGGACAGGCTCAAGAGACCCAGTACTTC. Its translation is CASNGQAQETQYF.

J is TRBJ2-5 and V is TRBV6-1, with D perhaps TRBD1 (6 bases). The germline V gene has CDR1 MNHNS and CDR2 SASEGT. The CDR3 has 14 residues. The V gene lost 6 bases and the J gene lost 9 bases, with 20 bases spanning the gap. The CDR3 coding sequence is TGTGCCAGCAGAAGGACAGTAGACCATCCATCCCAGTACTTC. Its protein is CASRRTVDHPSQYF.

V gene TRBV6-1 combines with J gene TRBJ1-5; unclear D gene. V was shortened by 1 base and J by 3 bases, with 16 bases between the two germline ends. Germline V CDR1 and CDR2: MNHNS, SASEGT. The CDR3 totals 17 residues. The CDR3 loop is CASSEGRENRVNQPQHF. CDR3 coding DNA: TGTGCCAGCAGTGAAGGCAGAGAAAATCGGGTCAATCAGCCCCAGCATTTT.

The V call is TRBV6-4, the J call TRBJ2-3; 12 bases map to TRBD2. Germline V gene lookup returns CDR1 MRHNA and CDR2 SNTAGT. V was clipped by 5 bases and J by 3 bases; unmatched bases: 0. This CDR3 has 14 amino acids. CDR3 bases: TGTGCCAGCAGTCTAGCGGGGGGGACAGATACGCAGTATTTT. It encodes CASSLAGGTDTQYF.

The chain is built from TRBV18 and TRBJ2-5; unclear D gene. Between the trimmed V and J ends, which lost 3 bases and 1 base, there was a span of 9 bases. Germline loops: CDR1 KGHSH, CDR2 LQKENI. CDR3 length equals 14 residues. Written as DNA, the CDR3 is TGTGCCAGCTCACCCGGGCGGTCCCAAGAGACCCAGTACTTC. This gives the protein CASSPGRSQETQYF.

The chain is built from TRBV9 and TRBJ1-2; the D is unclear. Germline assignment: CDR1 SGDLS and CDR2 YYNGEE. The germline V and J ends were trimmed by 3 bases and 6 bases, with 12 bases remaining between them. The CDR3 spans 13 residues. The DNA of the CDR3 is TGTGCCAGCAGCGGCATGGAGAATGATGGCTACACCTTC. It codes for CASSGMENDGYTF. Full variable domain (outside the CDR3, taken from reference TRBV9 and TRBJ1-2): DSGVTQTPKHLITATGQRVTLRCSPRSGDLSVYWYQQSLDQGLQFLIQYYNGEERAKGNILERFSAQQFPDLHSELNLSSLELGDSALYFCASSGMENDGYTFGSGTRLTVV.

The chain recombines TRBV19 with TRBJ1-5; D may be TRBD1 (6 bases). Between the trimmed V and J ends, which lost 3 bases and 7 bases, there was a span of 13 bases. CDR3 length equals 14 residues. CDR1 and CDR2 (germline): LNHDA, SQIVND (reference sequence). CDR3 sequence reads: CASSIGQLGQPQHF. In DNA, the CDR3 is TGTGCCAGTAGTATTGGACAGTTGGGACAGCCCCAGCATTTT.

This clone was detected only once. CDR3 region: CAWSADQGLSLHF. The CDR3 DNA is TGTGCCTGGAGTGCTGATCAGGGGTTATCCCTCCACTTT. The chain links TRBV30 to TRBJ1-6; a weak D match, TRBD1 (6 bases). This CDR3 comprises 13 residues. Germline assignment: CDR1 GTSNPN and CDR2 SVGIG (reference sequence). Trimming took off 1 base at V and 14 bases at J, with 15 bases between the two ends.

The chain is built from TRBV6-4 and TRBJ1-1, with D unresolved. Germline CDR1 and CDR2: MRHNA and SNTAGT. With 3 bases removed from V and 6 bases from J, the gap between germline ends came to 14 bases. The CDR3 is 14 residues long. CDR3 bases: TGTGCCAGCAGTGAGGAGGGCAGCTCCGCTGAAGCTTTCTTT. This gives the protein CASSEEGSSAEAFF.

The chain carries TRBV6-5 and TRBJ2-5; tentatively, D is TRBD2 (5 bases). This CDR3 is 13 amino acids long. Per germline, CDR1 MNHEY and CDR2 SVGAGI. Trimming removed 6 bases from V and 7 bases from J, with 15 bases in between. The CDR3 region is CASRSDGERTQYF. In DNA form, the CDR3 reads TGTGCCAGCAGATCGGACGGGGAGCGGACCCAGTACTTC.

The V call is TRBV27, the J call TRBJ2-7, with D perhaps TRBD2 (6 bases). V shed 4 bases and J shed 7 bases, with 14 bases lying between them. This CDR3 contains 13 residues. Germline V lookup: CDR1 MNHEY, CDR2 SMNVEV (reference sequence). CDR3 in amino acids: CASSWRGPQEQYF. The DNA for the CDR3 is TGTGCCAGCAGTTGGAGGGGACCTCAAGAGCAGTACTTC.

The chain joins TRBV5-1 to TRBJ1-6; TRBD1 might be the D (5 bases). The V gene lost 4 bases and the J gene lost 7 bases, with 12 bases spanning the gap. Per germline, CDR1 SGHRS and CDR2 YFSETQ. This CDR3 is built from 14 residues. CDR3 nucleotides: TGCGCCAGCAGCGCCGGGGGTGAGAATTCACCCCTCCACTTT. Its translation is CASSAGGENSPLHF. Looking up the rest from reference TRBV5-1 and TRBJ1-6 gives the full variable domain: KAGVTQTPRYLIKTRGQQVTLSCSPISGHRSVSWYQQTPGQGLQFLFEYFSETQRNKGNFPGRFSGRQFSNSRSEMNVSTLELGDSALYLCASSAGGENSPLHFGNGTRLTVT.

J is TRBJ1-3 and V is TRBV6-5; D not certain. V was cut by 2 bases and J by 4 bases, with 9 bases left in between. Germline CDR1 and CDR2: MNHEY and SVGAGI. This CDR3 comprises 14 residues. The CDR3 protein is CASSYRSGGNTIYF. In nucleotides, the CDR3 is TGTGCCAGCAGTTACCGGTCCGGGGGAAACACCATATATTTT.

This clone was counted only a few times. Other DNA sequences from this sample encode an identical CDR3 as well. The CDR3 DNA follows: TGTGCCAGCAGCTTGCAGGGGCGGTACGAGCAGTACTTC. It translates to CASSLQGRYEQYF. The chain links TRBV11-2 to TRBJ2-7; a possible D gene is TRBD1 (6 bases). V was trimmed by 3 bases and J by 4 bases, leaving 10 bases between them. CDR1 is SGHAT and CDR2 is FQNNGV in the germline V gene. CDR3 length: 13 amino acids.

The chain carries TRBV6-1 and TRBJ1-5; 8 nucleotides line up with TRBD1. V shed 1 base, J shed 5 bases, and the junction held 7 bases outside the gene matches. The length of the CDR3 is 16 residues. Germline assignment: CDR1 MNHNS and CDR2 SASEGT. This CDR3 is CASSEGSGGFHQPQHF. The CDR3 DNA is TGTGCCAGCAGTGAAGGGTCAGGGGGCTTTCATCAGCCCCAGCATTTT.

CDR3 amino acids: CASSPWGQPAGMNTEAFF. The CDR3 DNA is TGTGCCAGCAGCCCTTGGGGTCAGCCTGCCGGTATGAACACTGAAGCTTTCTTT. This chain links TRBV9 with TRBJ1-1; no definite D call. There are 18 residues in the CDR3. Germline loops: CDR1 SGDLS, CDR2 YYNGEE. Trimming stripped 4 bases from V and 0 bases from J, with 22 bases between.

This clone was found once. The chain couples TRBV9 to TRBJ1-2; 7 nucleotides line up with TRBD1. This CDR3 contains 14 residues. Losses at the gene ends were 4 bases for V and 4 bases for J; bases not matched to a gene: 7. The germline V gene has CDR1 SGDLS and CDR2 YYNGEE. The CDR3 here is CASSQGNRGYGYTF. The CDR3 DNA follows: TGTGCCAGCAGCCAAGGCAACAGGGGCTATGGCTACACCTTC.

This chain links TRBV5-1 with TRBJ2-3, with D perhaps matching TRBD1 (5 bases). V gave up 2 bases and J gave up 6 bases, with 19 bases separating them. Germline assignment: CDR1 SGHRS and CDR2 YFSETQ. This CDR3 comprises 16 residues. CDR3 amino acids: CASSFQDSAIGDTQYF. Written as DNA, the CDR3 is TGCGCCAGCAGCTTCCAAGACAGCGCCATAGGGGATACGCAGTATTTT.

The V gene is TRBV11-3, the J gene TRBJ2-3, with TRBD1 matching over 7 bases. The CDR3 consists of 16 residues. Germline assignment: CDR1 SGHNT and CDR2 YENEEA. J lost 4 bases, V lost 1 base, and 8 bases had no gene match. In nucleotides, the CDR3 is TGTGCCAGCAGCTTAGGCAGGGGGTCCAGCTCAGATACGCAGTATTTT. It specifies CASSLGRGSSSDTQYF.

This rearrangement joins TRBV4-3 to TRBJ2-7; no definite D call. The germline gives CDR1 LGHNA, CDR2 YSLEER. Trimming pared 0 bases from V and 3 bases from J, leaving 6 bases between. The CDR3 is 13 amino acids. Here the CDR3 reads CASSQEINYEQYF. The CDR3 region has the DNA TGCGCCAGCAGCCAAGAAATTAACTACGAGCAGTACTTC.

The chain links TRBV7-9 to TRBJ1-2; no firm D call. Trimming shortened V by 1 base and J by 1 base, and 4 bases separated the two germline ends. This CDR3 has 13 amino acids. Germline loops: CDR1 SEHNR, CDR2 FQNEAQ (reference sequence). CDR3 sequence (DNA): TGTGCCAGCAGCTTAGAGGGTAACTATGGCTACACCTTC. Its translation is CASSLEGNYGYTF.

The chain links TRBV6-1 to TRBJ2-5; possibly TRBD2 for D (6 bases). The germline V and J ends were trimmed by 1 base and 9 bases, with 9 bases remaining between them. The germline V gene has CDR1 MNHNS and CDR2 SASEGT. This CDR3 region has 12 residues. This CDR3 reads CASSEGRAAQYF. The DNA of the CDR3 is TGTGCCAGCAGTGAAGGGAGGGCGGCCCAGTACTTC.

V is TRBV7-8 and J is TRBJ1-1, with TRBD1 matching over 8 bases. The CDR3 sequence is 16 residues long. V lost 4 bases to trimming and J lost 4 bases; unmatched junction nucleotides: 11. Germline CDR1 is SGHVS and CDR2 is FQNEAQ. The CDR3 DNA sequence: TGTGCCAGCAGCTCTGGACAGGGTCGGTTGACCACTGAAGCTTTCTTT. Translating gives CASSSGQGRLTTEAFF. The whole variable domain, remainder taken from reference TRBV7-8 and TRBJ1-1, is GAGVSQSPRYKVAKRGQDVALRCDPISGHVSLFWYQQALGQGPEFLTYFQNEAQLDKSGLPSDRFFAERPEGSVSTLKIQRTQQEDSAVYLCASSSGQGRLTTEAFFGQGTRLTVV.